This T cell receptor (beta chain) derives from a study of blood T cell repertoires in COVID-19. Study-level background: The United States, Italy and Spain supplied acute and convalescent COVID-19 samples. Sources were T cells, B-cell-depleted T cells, or PBMCs; the material itself was cDNA or gDNA.

Donors were grouped by their self-reported clinical history. In the original analysis: Scientists estimated how many nucleated cells there were by amplifying reference gene primers. Sequenced by immunoSEQ multiplex PCR; TCRdb stores in-frame clones only, minus some. V, J and clone size are those of that table, while D and trimming were read from the DNA. The sample consists of around 250,000 clones, roughly 88% of them appearing once. This clone was observed a single time. This TCR was sampled from a woman in her 40s who had been exposed to COVID-19. Sequences were obtained from PBMCs or T cells enriched from blood (not recorded which).

CDR3 protein: CASSPHTGLTYNEQFF. DNA for the CDR3: TGTGCCAGCAGTCCACACACAGGGTTAACCTACAATGAGCAGTTCTTC. This sequence joins TRBV6-4 and TRBJ2-1, with D perhaps matching TRBD1 (6 bases). The CDR3 runs 16 residues. The germline V and J ends were trimmed by 5 bases and 2 bases, with 16 bases remaining between them. In germline, CDR1 is MRHNA, CDR2 SNTAGT.